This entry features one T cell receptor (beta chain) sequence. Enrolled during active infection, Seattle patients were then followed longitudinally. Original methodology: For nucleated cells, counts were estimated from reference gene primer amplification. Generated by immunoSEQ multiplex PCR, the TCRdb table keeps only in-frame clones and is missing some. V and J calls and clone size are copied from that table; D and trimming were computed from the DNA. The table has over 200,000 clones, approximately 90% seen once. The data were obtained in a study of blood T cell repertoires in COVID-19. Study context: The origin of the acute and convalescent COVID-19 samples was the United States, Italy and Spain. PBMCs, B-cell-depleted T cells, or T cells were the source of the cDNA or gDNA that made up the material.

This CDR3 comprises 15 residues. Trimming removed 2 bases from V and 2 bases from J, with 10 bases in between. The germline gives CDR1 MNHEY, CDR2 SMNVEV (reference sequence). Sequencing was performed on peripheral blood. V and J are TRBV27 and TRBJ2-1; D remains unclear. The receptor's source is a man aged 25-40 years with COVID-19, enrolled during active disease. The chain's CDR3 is CASSLTGSTYNEQFF. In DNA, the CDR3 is TGTGCCAGCAGTTTAACGGGTTCCACCTACAATGAGCAGTTCTTC.